The rows below give T cell receptor beta chains drawn from one sample of a study of blood T cell repertoires in COVID-19. Measured with immunoSEQ multiplex PCR; TCRdb has only the in-frame clones, and not every one. Of roughly 230,000 clones in the sample, 83% were seen once. Sequenced input: peripheral blood. The origin of the receptors is a human donor in a cohort sampled during active COVID-19. The CDR3 runs from the conserved cysteine through the conserved F or W. The D gene is left open where the match is weak. For some rows the clone size is stated as once, few or many, or as a class when expanded; others skip it.

clone_size: .; j_call: TRBJ1-2; d_call: .; v_call: TRBV5-1; cdr3_nt: TGCGCCAGCAGCTACGGCTCTCCAGGGGCTTATGGCTACACCTTC; cdr3_aa: CASSYGSPGAYGYTF
clone_size: .; j_call: TRBJ2-2; d_call: TRBD2; v_call: TRBV19; cdr3_nt: TGTGCCAGTAGTTGGCTAGCGGGGGGGAGAACCGGGGAGCTGTTTTTT; cdr3_aa: CASSWLAGGRTGELFF
clone_size: .; j_call: TRBJ2-7; d_call: TRBD1; v_call: TRBV6-5; cdr3_nt: TGTGCCAGCAGTTCAACAGGGGGCTTCGACTACGAGCAGTACTTC; cdr3_aa: CASSSTGGFDYEQYF
clone_size: .; j_call: TRBJ2-3; d_call: .; v_call: TRBV29-1; cdr3_nt: TGCAGCGGGCGGACTCGCACCACAGATACGCAGTATTTT; cdr3_aa: CSGRTRTTDTQYF
clone_size: .; j_call: TRBJ2-6; d_call: .; v_call: TRBV7-9; cdr3_nt: TGTGCCAGCACCAATCTAGGGGCATATGGGGCCAACGTCCTGACTTTC; cdr3_aa: CASTNLGAYGANVLTF
clone_size: once; j_call: TRBJ1-1; d_call: TRBD1; v_call: TRBV5-1; cdr3_nt: TGCGCCAGCAGCTTGTTACCCCAGGGGGTGAACACTGAAGCTTTCTTT; cdr3_aa: CASSLLPQGVNTEAFF
clone_size: .; j_call: TRBJ2-7; d_call: .; v_call: TRBV6-6; cdr3_nt: TGTGCCAGCAGTTACTCGATCGGGTTCTACGAGCAGTACTTC; cdr3_aa: CASSYSIGFYEQYF
clone_size: .; j_call: TRBJ2-3; d_call: TRBD2; v_call: TRBV29-1; cdr3_nt: TGCAGCGTTGAAGATCTCGGACTAGCGTCGACAGATACGCAGTATTTT; cdr3_aa: CSVEDLGLASTDTQYF
clone_size: .; j_call: TRBJ1-2; d_call: TRBD1; v_call: TRBV18; cdr3_nt: TGTGCCAGCTCACCCTTTTCGGGACAGGGGTATGGCTACACCTTC; cdr3_aa: CASSPFSGQGYGYTF
clone_size: .; j_call: TRBJ2-3; d_call: TRBD1; v_call: TRBV28; cdr3_nt: TGTGCCAGCAGTTTAATCCTCCTGACAGGGGGCGAAGTAGATACGCAGTATTTT; cdr3_aa: CASSLILLTGGEVDTQYF
clone_size: .; j_call: TRBJ2-7; d_call: .; v_call: TRBV28; cdr3_nt: TGTGCCAGCAGTTCTCTAGTAAGTCCCAGGGTGTCCTACGAGCAGTACTTC; cdr3_aa: CASSSLVSPRVSYEQYF
clone_size: .; j_call: TRBJ1-5; d_call: .; v_call: TRBV25-1; cdr3_nt: TGTGCCAGCAGAAGACAGAATCAGCCCCAGCATTTT; cdr3_aa: CASRRQNQPQHF
clone_size: .; j_call: TRBJ2-2; d_call: .; v_call: TRBV6-6; cdr3_nt: TGTGCCAGCAGTCAGATTCCTATGGGGACTGTTAACACCGGGGAGCTGTTTTTT; cdr3_aa: CASSQIPMGTVNTGELFF
clone_size: .; j_call: TRBJ1-1; d_call: .; v_call: TRBV7-3; cdr3_nt: TGTGCCAGCAGCTTCGGGAGGGACACTGAAGCTTTCTTT; cdr3_aa: CASSFGRDTEAFF
clone_size: .; j_call: TRBJ2-2; d_call: .; v_call: TRBV3-1/TRBV3-2; cdr3_nt: TGTGCCAGCAGCCAAGTTGGTGGGAGTCTGACCGGGGAGCTGTTTTTT; cdr3_aa: CASSQVGGSLTGELFF
clone_size: .; j_call: TRBJ1-1; d_call: .; v_call: TRBV20-1; cdr3_nt: TGCAGTGCTCAAGAATCCGGGGGAGCTTTCTTT; cdr3_aa: CSAQESGGAFF
clone_size: .; j_call: TRBJ1-1; d_call: .; v_call: TRBV5-5; cdr3_nt: TGTGCCAGCAATACGGAGCCGAGAACTGAAGCTTTCTTT; cdr3_aa: CASNTEPRTEAFF
clone_size: .; j_call: TRBJ2-7; d_call: TRBD2; v_call: TRBV18; cdr3_nt: TGTGCCAGCTCACCACCCGCTAGCGGGAGAGTAGAGCAGTACTTC; cdr3_aa: CASSPPASGRVEQYF
clone_size: .; j_call: TRBJ1-5; d_call: TRBD1; v_call: TRBV10-3; cdr3_nt: TGTGCCATCAGAGACAGGGTGGATCAGCCCCAGCATTTT; cdr3_aa: CAIRDRVDQPQHF
clone_size: .; j_call: TRBJ2-3; d_call: TRBD2; v_call: TRBV29-1; cdr3_nt: TGCAGCCCGAGGACTAGTCAAGATACGCAGTATTTT; cdr3_aa: CSPRTSQDTQYF
clone_size: .; j_call: TRBJ2-2; d_call: TRBD2; v_call: TRBV18; cdr3_nt: TGTGCCAGCTCACCACCCGGGAGGTTGACCGGGGAGCTGTTTTTT; cdr3_aa: CASSPPGRLTGELFF
clone_size: once; j_call: TRBJ2-3; d_call: .; v_call: TRBV11-2; cdr3_nt: TGTGCCAGCAGGATGTGGCGGGGAACCGCCACAGATACGCAGTATTTT; cdr3_aa: CASRMWRGTATDTQYF
clone_size: once; j_call: TRBJ2-7; d_call: TRBD1; v_call: TRBV4-1; cdr3_nt: TGCGCCAGCAGCCACAGACAGGGTTACGAGCAGTACTTC; cdr3_aa: CASSHRQGYEQYF
clone_size: .; j_call: TRBJ2-1; d_call: TRBD1; v_call: TRBV11-2; cdr3_nt: TGTGCCAGCAGCCGGACAGGGTTTGGCTACAATGAGCAGTTCTTC; cdr3_aa: CASSRTGFGYNEQFF
clone_size: .; j_call: TRBJ2-3; d_call: .; v_call: TRBV5-1; cdr3_nt: TGCGCCAGCAGCTTGATCCCTAGCACAGATACGCAGTATTTT; cdr3_aa: CASSLIPSTDTQYF
clone_size: .; j_call: TRBJ2-7; d_call: TRBD1; v_call: TRBV5-1; cdr3_nt: TGCGCCAGCAGCGGCGTGCGGACAGGGGCATTTTTGGGGGGCTACGAGCAGTACTTC; cdr3_aa: CASSGVRTGAFLGGYEQYF
clone_size: .; j_call: TRBJ2-7; d_call: TRBD1; v_call: TRBV4-1; cdr3_nt: TGCGCCAGCAGCCAACAGACAGGGGATTTGTTCGAGCAGTACTTC; cdr3_aa: CASSQQTGDLFEQYF
clone_size: .; j_call: TRBJ2-1; d_call: TRBD2; v_call: TRBV5-1; cdr3_nt: TGCGCCAGCAGCTTAGATCGGGGGGTGGCCGTCAATGAGCAGTTCTTC; cdr3_aa: CASSLDRGVAVNEQFF
clone_size: .; j_call: TRBJ2-5; d_call: TRBD2; v_call: TRBV28; cdr3_nt: TGTGCCAGCAGTTCCGGGACTAGTTCAGAGACCCAGTACTTC; cdr3_aa: CASSSGTSSETQYF
clone_size: .; j_call: TRBJ1-2; d_call: TRBD1; v_call: TRBV7-2; cdr3_nt: TGTGCCAGCAGCCCCTTTGACAGGGGAATCTATGGCTACACCTTC; cdr3_aa: CASSPFDRGIYGYTF
clone_size: .; j_call: TRBJ2-7; d_call: .; v_call: TRBV2; cdr3_nt: TGTGCCAGCAGTGGGACGGGGGATAGGTACGAGCAGTACTTC; cdr3_aa: CASSGTGDRYEQYF
clone_size: .; j_call: TRBJ2-5; d_call: .; v_call: TRBV5-4; cdr3_nt: TGTGCCAGCAGCTTGATATTAACCGGGGACCAAGAGACCCAGTACTTC; cdr3_aa: CASSLILTGDQETQYF
clone_size: .; j_call: TRBJ2-7; d_call: TRBD2; v_call: TRBV2; cdr3_nt: TGTGCCAGCAGTGAGGAAGCGGGGTTCGAGCAGTACTTC; cdr3_aa: CASSEEAGFEQYF
clone_size: .; j_call: TRBJ2-3; d_call: TRBD2; v_call: TRBV19; cdr3_nt: TGTGCCAGTAGTATAGGGGCTAGCGGGGTCTCAGATACGCAGTATTTT; cdr3_aa: CASSIGASGVSDTQYF
clone_size: .; j_call: TRBJ2-7; d_call: .; v_call: TRBV11-2; cdr3_nt: TGTGCCAGCAGCACGCGAGGAGCCGAGCAGTACTTC; cdr3_aa: CASSTRGAEQYF
clone_size: once; j_call: TRBJ2-5; d_call: TRBD2; v_call: TRBV5-1; cdr3_nt: TGCGCCAGCAGCTTGAGTGGAGCGGGGGTCCTCCAAGAGACCCAGTACTTC; cdr3_aa: CASSLSGAGVLQETQYF
clone_size: .; j_call: TRBJ2-1; d_call: TRBD2; v_call: TRBV5-1; cdr3_nt: TGCGCCAGCAGCTTGATGTCGGGGGGGCGTAATGAGCAGTTCTTC; cdr3_aa: CASSLMSGGRNEQFF
clone_size: .; j_call: TRBJ2-1; d_call: TRBD2; v_call: TRBV30; cdr3_nt: TGTGCCTGGAGGCCAGCGGGGGGATTCAATGAGCAGTTCTTC; cdr3_aa: CAWRPAGGFNEQFF
clone_size: .; j_call: TRBJ2-7; d_call: .; v_call: TRBV28; cdr3_nt: TGTGCCAGCACCGCTGGGGGGTTCGAGCAGTACTTC; cdr3_aa: CASTAGGFEQYF
clone_size: .; j_call: TRBJ2-2; d_call: TRBD2; v_call: TRBV20-1; cdr3_nt: TGCAGTGCTAGTCCGGGACGGGGGGACACCGGGGAGCTGTTTTTT; cdr3_aa: CSASPGRGDTGELFF
clone_size: .; j_call: TRBJ2-1; d_call: .; v_call: TRBV24-1; cdr3_nt: TGTGCCACCAGTGATTTCTCCAATGAGCAGTTCTTC; cdr3_aa: CATSDFSNEQFF
clone_size: once; j_call: TRBJ2-3; d_call: TRBD1; v_call: TRBV13; cdr3_nt: TGTGCCAGCAGCTCAGTGGGACAGGTCGGTACAGATACGCAGTATTTT; cdr3_aa: CASSSVGQVGTDTQYF
clone_size: .; j_call: TRBJ2-1; d_call: TRBD1; v_call: TRBV5-1; cdr3_nt: TGCGCCAGCAGTTGGGACAGGGCCACCTACAATGAGCAGTTCTTC; cdr3_aa: CASSWDRATYNEQFF